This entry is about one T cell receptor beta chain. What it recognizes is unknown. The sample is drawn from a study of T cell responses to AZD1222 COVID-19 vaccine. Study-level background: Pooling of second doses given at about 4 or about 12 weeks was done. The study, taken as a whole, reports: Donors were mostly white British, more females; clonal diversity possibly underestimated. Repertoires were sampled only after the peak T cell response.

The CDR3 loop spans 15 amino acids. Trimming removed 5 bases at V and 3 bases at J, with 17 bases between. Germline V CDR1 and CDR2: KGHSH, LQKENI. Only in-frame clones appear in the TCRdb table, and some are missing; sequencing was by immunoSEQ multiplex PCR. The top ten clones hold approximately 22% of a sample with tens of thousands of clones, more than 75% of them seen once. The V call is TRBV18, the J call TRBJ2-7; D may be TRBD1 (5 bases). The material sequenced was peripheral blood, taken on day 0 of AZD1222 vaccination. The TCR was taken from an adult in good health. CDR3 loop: CASSTPSTGSYEQYF. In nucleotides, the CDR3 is TGTGCCAGCTCAACCCCCAGCACAGGAAGCTACGAGCAGTACTTC.